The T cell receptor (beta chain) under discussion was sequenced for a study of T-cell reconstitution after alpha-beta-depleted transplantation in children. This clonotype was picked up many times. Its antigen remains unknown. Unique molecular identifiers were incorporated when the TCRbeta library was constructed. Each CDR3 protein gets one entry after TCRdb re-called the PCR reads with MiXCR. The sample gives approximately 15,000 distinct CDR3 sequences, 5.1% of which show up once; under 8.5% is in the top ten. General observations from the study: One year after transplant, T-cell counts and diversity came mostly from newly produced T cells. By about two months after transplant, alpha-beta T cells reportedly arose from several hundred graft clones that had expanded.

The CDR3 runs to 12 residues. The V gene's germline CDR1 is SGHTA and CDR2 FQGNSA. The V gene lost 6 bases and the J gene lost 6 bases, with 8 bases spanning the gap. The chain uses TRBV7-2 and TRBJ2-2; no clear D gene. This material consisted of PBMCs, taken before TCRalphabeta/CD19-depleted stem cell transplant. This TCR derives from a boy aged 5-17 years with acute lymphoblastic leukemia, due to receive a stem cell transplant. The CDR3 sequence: CASSPRPGELFF. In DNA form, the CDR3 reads TGTGCCAGCAGTCCCCGTCCCGGGGAGCTGTTTTTT.